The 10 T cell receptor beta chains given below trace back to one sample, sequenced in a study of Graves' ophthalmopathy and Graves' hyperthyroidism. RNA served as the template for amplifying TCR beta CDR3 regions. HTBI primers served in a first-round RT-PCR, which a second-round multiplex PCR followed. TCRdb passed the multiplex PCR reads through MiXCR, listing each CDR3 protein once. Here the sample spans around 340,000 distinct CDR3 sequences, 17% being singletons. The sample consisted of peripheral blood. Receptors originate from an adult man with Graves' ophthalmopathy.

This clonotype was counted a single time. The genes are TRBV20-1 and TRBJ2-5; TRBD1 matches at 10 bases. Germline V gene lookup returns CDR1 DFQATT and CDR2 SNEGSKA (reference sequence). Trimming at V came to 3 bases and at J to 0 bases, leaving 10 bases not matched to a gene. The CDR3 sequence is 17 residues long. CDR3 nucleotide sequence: TGCAGTGCTAGGTTAACCCCGGGACAGGGGCACCAAGAGACCCAGTACTTC. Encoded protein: CSARLTPGQGHQETQYF.

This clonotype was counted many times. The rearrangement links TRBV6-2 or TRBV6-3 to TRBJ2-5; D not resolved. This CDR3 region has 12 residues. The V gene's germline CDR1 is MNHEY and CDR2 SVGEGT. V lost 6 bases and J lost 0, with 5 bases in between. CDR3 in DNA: TGTGCCAGCAGGCAGAACCAAGAGACCCAGTACTTC. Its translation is CASRQNQETQYF.

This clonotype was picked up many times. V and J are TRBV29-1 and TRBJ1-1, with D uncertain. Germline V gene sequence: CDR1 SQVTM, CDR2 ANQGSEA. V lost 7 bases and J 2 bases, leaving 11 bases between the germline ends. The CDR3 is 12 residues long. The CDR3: CSGGGHNTEAFF. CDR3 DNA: TGCAGCGGGGGTGGGCATAACACTGAAGCTTTCTTT. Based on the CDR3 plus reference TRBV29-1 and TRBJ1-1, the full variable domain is SAVISQKPSRDICQRGTSLTIQCQVDSQVTMMFWYRQQPGQSLTLIATANQGSEATYESGFVIDKFPISRPNLTFSTLTVSNMSPEDSSIYLCSGGGHNTEAFFGQGTRLTVV.

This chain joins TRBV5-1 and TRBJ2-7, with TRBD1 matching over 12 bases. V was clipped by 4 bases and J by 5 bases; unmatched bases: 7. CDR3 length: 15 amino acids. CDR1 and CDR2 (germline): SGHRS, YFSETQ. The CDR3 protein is CASSRGQGAHDEQYF. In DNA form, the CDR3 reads TGCGCCAGCAGCAGGGGACAGGGGGCTCACGACGAGCAGTACTTC.

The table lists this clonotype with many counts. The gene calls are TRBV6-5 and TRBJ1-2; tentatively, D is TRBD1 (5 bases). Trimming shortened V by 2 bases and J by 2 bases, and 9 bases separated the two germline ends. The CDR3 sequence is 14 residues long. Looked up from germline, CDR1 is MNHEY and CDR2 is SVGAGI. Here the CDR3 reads CASSYRGTNYGYTF. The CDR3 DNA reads TGTGCCAGCAGTTACCGGGGGACGAACTATGGCTACACCTTC.

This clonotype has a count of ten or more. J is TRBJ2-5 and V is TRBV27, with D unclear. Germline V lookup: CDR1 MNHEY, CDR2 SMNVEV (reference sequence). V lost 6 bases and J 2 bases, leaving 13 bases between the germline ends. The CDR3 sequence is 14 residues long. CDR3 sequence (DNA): TGTGCCAGCAGAGGGCTACTTTATCAAGAGACCCAGTACTTC. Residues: CASRGLLYQETQYF.

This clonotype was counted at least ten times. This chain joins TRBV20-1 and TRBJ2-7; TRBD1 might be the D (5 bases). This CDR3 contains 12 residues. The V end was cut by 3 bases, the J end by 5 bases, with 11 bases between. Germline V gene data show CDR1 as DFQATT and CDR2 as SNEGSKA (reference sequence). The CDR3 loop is CSASRGLHEQYF. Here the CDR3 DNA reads TGCAGTGCTAGTAGGGGCTTGCACGAGCAGTACTTC.

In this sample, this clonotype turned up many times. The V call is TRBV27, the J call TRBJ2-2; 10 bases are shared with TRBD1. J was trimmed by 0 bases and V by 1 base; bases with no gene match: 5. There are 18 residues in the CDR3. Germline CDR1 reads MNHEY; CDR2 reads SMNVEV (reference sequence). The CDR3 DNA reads TGTGCCAGCAGTTTATTGAGGACAGGGGGATCGAACACCGGGGAGCTGTTTTTT. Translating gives CASSLLRTGGSNTGELFF.

The CDR3 DNA is TGTGCCAGCAGTCCCCGCTGGGATCAGCCCCAGCATTTT. Its protein is CASSPRWDQPQHF. The chain links TRBV12-3 or TRBV12-4 to TRBJ1-5; D gene unclear. The CDR3 consists of 13 residues. Deletions cut 5 bases from V and 5 bases from J, with 10 bases between.

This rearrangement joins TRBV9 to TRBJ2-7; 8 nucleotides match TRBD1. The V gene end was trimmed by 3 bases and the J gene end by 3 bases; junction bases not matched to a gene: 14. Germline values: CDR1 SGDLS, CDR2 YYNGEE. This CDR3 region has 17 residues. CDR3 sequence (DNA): TGTGCCAGCAGCGCGAACTCCCGGACAGGGTTTCTCTACGAGCAGTACTTC. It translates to CASSANSRTGFLYEQYF.